This passage covers 3 T cell receptor beta chains from one sample sequenced in a study of cytomegalovirus exposure and HLA in healthy donors. Both 60 Vbeta primers and 13 Jbeta primers went into the PCR. Clones were sequenced by immunoSEQ multiplex PCR, and TCRdb holds only the in-frame ones, with some missing. Among 120,000 to 150,000 clones listed, under 85% were seen once. The sample comprised PBMCs. These TCRs come from a woman aged 40 to 50 in good health and CMV-seropositive.

The chain combines TRBV6-4 with TRBJ2-7; the D gene is possibly TRBD1 (6 bases). Trimming pared 9 bases from V and 10 bases from J, leaving 19 bases between. The CDR3 contains 12 residues. Germline CDR1 reads MRHNA; CDR2 reads SNTAGT. The CDR3 DNA is TGTGCCAGGACCGGGACAAGGGGCTCTCAGTACTTC. Its protein product is CARTGTRGSQYF.

This chain uses TRBV7-9 with TRBJ1-1; 8 nucleotides align to TRBD1. V lost 7 bases, J lost 10 bases, and 5 bases stayed unmatched. The germline CDR1 and CDR2 sequences are SEHNR and FQNEAQ (reference sequence). This CDR3 is built from 11 residues. CDR3 region: CASNLDRGAFF. CDR3 bases: TGTGCCAGCAACCTCGACAGGGGAGCTTTCTTT.

This chain connects TRBV7-2 to TRBJ2-1; TRBD1 matches at 9 bases. V trimming: 5 bases; J trimming: 9 bases; junction bases outside the gene matches: 11. CDR1 is SGHTA, CDR2 FQGNSA, per germline. The CDR3 covers 15 residues. The CDR3 sequence: CASSQRDRVLGEQFF. CDR3 DNA: TGTGCCAGCAGCCAGCGGGACAGGGTTTTGGGTGAGCAGTTCTTC.